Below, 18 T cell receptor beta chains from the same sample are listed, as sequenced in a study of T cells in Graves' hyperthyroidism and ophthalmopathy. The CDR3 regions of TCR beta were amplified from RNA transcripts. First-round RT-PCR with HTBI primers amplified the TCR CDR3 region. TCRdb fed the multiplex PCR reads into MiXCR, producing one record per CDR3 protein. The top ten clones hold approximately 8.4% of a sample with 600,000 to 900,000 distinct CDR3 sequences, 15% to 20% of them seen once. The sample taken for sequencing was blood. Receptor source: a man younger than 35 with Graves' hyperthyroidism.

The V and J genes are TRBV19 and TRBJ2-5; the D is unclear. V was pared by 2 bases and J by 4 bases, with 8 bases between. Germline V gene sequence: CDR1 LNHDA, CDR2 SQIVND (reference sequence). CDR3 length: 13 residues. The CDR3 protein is CASSISRTETQYF. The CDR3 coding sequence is TGTGCCAGTAGTATATCCAGAACAGAGACCCAGTACTTC.

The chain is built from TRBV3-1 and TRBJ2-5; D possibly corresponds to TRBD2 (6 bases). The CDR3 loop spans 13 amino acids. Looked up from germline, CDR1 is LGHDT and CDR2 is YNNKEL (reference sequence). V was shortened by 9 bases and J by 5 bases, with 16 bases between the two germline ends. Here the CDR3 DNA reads TGTGCCAGTGGGGGGTCCCCTGGGGAGACCCAGTACTTC. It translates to CASGGSPGETQYF.

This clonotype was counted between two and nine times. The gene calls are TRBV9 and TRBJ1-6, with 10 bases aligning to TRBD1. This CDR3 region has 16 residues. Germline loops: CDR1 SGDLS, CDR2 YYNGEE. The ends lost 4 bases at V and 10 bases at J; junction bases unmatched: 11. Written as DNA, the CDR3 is TGTGCCAGCAGCCGACCTTTGACAGGGGGCAGATCACCCCTCCACTTT. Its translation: CASSRPLTGGRSPLHF.

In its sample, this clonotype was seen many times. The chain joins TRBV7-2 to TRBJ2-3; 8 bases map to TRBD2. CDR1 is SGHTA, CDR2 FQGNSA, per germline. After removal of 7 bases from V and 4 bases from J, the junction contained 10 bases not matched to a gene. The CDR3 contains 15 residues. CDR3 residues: CASNPGVAGSDTQYF. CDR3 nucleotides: TGTGCCAGCAACCCGGGAGTAGCGGGATCAGATACGCAGTATTTT.

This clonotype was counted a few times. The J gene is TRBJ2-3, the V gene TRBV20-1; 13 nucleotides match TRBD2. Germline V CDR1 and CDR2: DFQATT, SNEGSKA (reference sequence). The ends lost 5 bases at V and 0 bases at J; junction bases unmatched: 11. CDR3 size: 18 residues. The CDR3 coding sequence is TGCAGTGCTTTCTCCCAGACGACTAGCGGGGGGAGCACAGATACGCAGTATTTT. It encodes CSAFSQTTSGGSTDTQYF.

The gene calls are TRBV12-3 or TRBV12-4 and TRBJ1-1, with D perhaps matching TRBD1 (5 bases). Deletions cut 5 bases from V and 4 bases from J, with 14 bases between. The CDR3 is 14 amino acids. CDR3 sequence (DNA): TGTGCCAGCAGTCCAATCCCAGGGTCCACTGAAGCTTTCTTT. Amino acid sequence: CASSPIPGSTEAFF.

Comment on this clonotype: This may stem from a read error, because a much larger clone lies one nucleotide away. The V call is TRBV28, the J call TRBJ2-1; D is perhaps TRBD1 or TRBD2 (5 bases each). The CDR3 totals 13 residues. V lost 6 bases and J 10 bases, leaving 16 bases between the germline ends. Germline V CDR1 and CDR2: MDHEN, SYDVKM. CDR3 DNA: TGTGCCAGCAGGGGGGACGGCTCCTACGAGCAGTTCTTC. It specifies CASRGDGSYEQFF. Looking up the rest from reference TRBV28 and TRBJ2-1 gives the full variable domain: DVKVTQSSRYLVKRTGEKVFLECVQDMDHENMFWYRQDPGLGLRLIYFSYDVKMKEKGDIPEGYSVSREKKERFSLILESASTNQTSMYLCASRGDGSYEQFFGPGTRLTVL.

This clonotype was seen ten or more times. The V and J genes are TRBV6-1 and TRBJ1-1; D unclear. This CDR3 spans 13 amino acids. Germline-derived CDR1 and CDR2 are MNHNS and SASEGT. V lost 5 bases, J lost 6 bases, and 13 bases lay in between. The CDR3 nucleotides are TGTGCCAGCAGTTCCCCCTTGAAGGCTGAAGCTTTCTTT. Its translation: CASSSPLKAEAFF.

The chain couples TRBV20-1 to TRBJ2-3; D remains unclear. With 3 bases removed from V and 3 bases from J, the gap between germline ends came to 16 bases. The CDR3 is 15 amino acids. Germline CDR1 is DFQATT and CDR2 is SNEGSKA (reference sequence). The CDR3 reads CSASPNQAQTDTQYF. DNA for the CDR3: TGCAGTGCTAGCCCTAACCAGGCTCAAACAGATACGCAGTATTTT.

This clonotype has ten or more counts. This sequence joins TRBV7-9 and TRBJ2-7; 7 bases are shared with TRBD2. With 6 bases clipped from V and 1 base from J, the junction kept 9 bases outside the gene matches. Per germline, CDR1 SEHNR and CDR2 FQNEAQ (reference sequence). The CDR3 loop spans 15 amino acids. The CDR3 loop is CASSSGSGVSYEQYF. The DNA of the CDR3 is TGTGCCAGCAGTTCTGGGAGCGGGGTTTCCTACGAGCAGTACTTC.

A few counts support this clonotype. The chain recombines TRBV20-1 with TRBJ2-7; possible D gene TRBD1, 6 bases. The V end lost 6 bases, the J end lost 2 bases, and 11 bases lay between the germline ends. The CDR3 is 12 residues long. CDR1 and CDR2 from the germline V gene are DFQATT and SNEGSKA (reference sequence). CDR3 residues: CSAHRDTYEQYF. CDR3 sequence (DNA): TGCAGTGCCCACAGGGATACCTACGAGCAGTACTTC.

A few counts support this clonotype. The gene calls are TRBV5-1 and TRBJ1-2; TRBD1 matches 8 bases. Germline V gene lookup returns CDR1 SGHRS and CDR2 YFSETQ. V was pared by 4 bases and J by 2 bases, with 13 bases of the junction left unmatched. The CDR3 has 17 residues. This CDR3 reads CASSNAPAGTGNYGYTF. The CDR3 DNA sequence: TGCGCCAGCAGCAACGCCCCAGCCGGGACAGGAAACTATGGCTACACCTTC.

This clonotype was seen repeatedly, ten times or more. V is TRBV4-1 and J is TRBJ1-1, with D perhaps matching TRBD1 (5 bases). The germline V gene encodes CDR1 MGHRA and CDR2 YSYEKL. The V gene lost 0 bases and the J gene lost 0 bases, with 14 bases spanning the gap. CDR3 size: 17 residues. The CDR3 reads CASSQEAQVPMNTEAFF. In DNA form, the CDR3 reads TGCGCCAGCAGCCAAGAGGCACAGGTCCCCATGAACACTGAAGCTTTCTTT.

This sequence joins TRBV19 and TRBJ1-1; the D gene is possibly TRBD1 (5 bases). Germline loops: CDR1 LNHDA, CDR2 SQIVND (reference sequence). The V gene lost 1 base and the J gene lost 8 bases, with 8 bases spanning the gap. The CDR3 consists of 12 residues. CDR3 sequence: CASSIGHREAFF. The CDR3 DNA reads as TGTGCCAGTAGTATAGGCCACAGGGAAGCTTTCTTT.

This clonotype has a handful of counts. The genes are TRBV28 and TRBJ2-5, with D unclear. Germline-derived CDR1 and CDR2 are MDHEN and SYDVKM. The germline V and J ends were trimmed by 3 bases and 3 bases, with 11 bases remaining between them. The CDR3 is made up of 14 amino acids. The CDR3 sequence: CASSFVYGKETQYF. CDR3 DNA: TGTGCCAGCAGTTTTGTCTACGGAAAAGAGACCCAGTACTTC.

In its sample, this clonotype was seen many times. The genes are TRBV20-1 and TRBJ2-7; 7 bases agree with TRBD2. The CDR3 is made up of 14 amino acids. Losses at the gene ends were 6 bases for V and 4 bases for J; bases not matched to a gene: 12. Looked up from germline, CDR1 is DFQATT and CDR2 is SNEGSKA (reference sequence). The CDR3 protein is CSAARRRERYEQYF. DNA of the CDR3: TGCAGTGCCGCACGGCGGCGGGAGCGATACGAGCAGTACTTC.

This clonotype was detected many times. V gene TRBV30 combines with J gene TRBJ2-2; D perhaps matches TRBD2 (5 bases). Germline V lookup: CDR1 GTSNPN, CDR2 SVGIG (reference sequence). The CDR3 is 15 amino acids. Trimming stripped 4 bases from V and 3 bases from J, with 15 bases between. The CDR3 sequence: CAWMPGWTDTGELFF. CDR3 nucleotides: TGTGCCTGGATGCCGGGGTGGACCGACACCGGGGAGCTGTTTTTT.

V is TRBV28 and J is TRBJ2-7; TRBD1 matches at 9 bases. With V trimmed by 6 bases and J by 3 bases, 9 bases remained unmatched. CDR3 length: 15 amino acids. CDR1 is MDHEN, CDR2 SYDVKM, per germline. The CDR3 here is CASSRPGQGIYEQYF. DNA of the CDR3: TGTGCCAGCAGCCGCCCGGGACAGGGAATCTACGAGCAGTACTTC.